This TCR beta chain was sequenced in a study of glioma-infiltrating T cells after dendritic cell vaccination. Across the study: Dendritic cell vaccination trial patients had either newly diagnosed or recurrent glioblastoma.

All glioblastoma patients lacked an isocitrate dehydrogenase mutation. The CDR3 totals 16 residues. V shed 1 base, J shed 8 bases, and the junction held 6 bases outside the gene matches. Looked up from germline, CDR1 is MGHDK and CDR2 is SYGVNS. In regard to this clone: The antigen is undetermined.

The primer mix had 60 V beta and 13 J beta primers. The assay was immunoSEQ multiplex PCR, and TCRdb's table has in-frame clones only and misses some. The sample gives 85,000 to 95,000 clones, approximately 90% of which show up once; approximately 14% is in the top ten. Study-wide results and caveats: The cohort had few patients with full blood and tumor sets.

The specimen comprised blood, sampled before dendritic cell vaccination. The chain employs TRBV25-1 and TRBJ1-6; 9 bases fit TRBD1. This receptor was taken from a human donor with glioblastoma. The CDR3 loop reads CASSELGDRDYSPLHF. The CDR3 bases are TGTGCCAGCAGTGAATTGGGGGACAGGGACTATTCACCCCTCCACTTT.